The next 22 T cell receptor beta chains were all read from a single sample in a study of T cells in Graves' hyperthyroidism and ophthalmopathy. Amplification of TCR beta CDR3 regions used RNA as the template. When the TCR CDR3 underwent first-round RT-PCR, the HTBI primer set was used. Each CDR3 protein is one row after TCRdb ran MiXCR on the multiplex PCR reads. The repertoire holds about 300,000 distinct CDR3 sequences, with roughly 13% as singletons. Sample: blood. Receptors originate from a woman in her twenties or thirties with Graves' hyperthyroidism that later progressed to Graves' ophthalmopathy.

This clonotype was observed a few times. The J gene is TRBJ2-2, the V gene TRBV6-1; tentative D call: TRBD2 (5 bases). V was shortened by 8 bases and J by 2 bases, with 15 bases between the two germline ends. Germline V gene data show CDR1 as MNHNS and CDR2 as SASEGT. The CDR3 length is 15 residues. CDR3 region: CASAVLAANTGELFF. The CDR3 DNA sequence: TGTGCCAGCGCGGTTCTAGCAGCAAACACCGGGGAGCTGTTTTTT.

The chain links TRBV6-2 or TRBV6-3 to TRBJ2-5, with D perhaps matching TRBD2 (5 bases). Germline V gives CDR1 MNHEY, CDR2 SVGEGT. V lost 4 bases to trimming and J lost 10 bases, with 13 bases between them. This CDR3 is 12 amino acids long. CDR3: CASSSSLGSQYF. The CDR3 DNA sequence: TGTGCCAGCAGTTCTTCCTTGGGGAGCCAGTACTTC.

At least ten counts were recorded for this clonotype. The chain joins TRBV6-1 to TRBJ2-1, with D tentatively TRBD1 (6 bases). CDR3 length equals 15 residues. From germline, CDR1 is MNHNS and CDR2 SASEGT. V dropped 1 base and J dropped 9 bases, with 16 bases sitting between them. CDR3 nucleotide sequence: TGTGCCAGCAGTGAAGGTCCTGAGGGGACAAGTGAGCAGTTCTTC. Amino acid sequence: CASSEGPEGTSEQFF.

This clonotype has more than one count but fewer than ten. Relative to the germline gene, one junction end is altered; a read error may explain this. The rearrangement joins TRBV19 to TRBJ2-2; TRBD2 might be the D (7 bases). Germline V gene lookup returns CDR1 LNHDA and CDR2 SQIVND (reference sequence). The CDR3 has 16 residues. The CDR3 region is CASLPQRGAKTGELFF. The CDR3 nucleotides read TGTGCCAGTTTACCCCAACGGGGGGCGAAAACCGGGGAGCTGTTTTTT.

Many counts were recorded for this clonotype. CDR3 loop: CASSYSLAGGVVNEQFF. The DNA for the CDR3 is TGTGCCAGCAGCTATAGTCTAGCGGGAGGTGTCGTAAATGAGCAGTTCTTC. The rearrangement uses TRBV7-8 and TRBJ2-1, with 11 positions matching TRBD2. This CDR3 contains 17 residues. After removal of 4 bases from V and 7 bases from J, the junction contained 12 bases not matched to a gene. Germline loops: CDR1 SGHVS, CDR2 FQNEAQ.

Points on this clonotype: Possible read error: a much larger clone is one base away. The chain combines TRBV15 with TRBJ2-7, with no clear D. This CDR3 is built from 15 residues. CDR1 LNHNV and CDR2 YYDKDF come from the germline V gene (reference sequence). CDR3: CATSRERTEAYERYF. The DNA of the CDR3 is TGTGCCACCAGCAGGGAAAGGACCGAAGCCTACGAGCGGTACTTC.

The chain has TRBV27 and TRBJ1-2, with D maybe TRBD1 (6 bases). Trimming cost V 8 bases and J 2 bases, with 18 bases left between them. This CDR3 is built from 15 residues. Germline lookup yields CDR1 MNHEY and CDR2 SMNVEV (reference sequence). DNA of the CDR3: TGTGCCAGCTCCTCCAGGGGAGGGAAGAACTATGGCTACACCTTC. It specifies CASSSRGGKNYGYTF.

This clonotype has just a few counts. This chain uses TRBV24-1 with TRBJ2-3, with 8 positions matching TRBD1. V was pared by 7 bases and J by 5 bases, with 22 bases of the junction left unmatched. This CDR3 is built from 19 residues. Germline assignment: CDR1 KGHDR and CDR2 SFDVKD. CDR3 sequence: CATSPRTGRENSHIDTQYF. CDR3 sequence (DNA): TGTGCCACCAGCCCCCGGACAGGGAGAGAGAACTCCCACATAGATACGCAGTATTTT.

In regard to this clonotype: A much larger clone sits a single nucleotide away, making a read error possible. The V call is TRBV20-1, the J call TRBJ2-5; no firm D call. Germline CDR1 and CDR2: DFQATT and SNEGSKA (reference sequence). The CDR3 runs 16 residues. Trimming took off 0 bases at V and 0 bases at J, with 14 bases between the two ends. The CDR3 protein is CSARDDWRGDQETQYF. The CDR3 nucleotides read TGCAGTGCTAGAGACGACTGGAGAGGAGACCAAGAGACCCAGTACTTC.

Ten or more counts support this clonotype. The chain is built from TRBV12-3 or TRBV12-4 and TRBJ2-1; perhaps TRBD2 as D (5 bases). Trimming cost V 6 bases and J 10 bases, with 13 bases left between them. The CDR3 is 12 residues long. CDR3 sequence reads: CASRDLRLEQFF. The CDR3 nucleotides read TGTGCCAGCAGAGACCTCAGACTAGAGCAGTTCTTC.

This clonotype was seen at least ten times. J is TRBJ2-1 and V is TRBV6-1; no reliable D call. Germline-derived CDR1 and CDR2 are MNHNS and SASEGT. V dropped 4 bases and J dropped 1 base, with 5 bases sitting between them. This CDR3 is built from 13 residues. The CDR3 nucleotides are TGTGCCAGCAGTGCCAGGTCCTACAATGAGCAGTTCTTC. It codes for CASSARSYNEQFF.

The chain carries TRBV9 and TRBJ2-2; weak D call: TRBD2 (6 bases). Deletions cut 3 bases from V and 1 base from J, with 10 bases between. CDR1 is SGDLS and CDR2 is YYNGEE in the germline V gene. CDR3 size: 15 residues. CDR3 amino acids: CASSEAGRNTGELFF. CDR3 DNA sequence: TGTGCCAGCAGCGAAGCCGGGAGGAACACCGGGGAGCTGTTTTTT. Looking up the rest from reference TRBV9 and TRBJ2-2 gives the full variable domain: DSGVTQTPKHLITATGQRVTLRCSPRSGDLSVYWYQQSLDQGLQFLIQYYNGEERAKGNILERFSAQQFPDLHSELNLSSLELGDSALYFCASSEAGRNTGELFFGEGSRLTVL.

Ten or more counts support this clonotype. The chain joins TRBV7-2 to TRBJ2-3; 9 bases fit TRBD1. CDR3 size: 18 residues. The germline V gene encodes CDR1 SGHTA and CDR2 FQGNSA. V was clipped by 0 bases and J by 0 bases; unmatched bases: 7. The CDR3 region has the DNA TGTGCCAGCAGCTTAGCGCGGACAGGGGATTCTAGCACAGATACGCAGTATTTT. Translating it yields CASSLARTGDSSTDTQYF. The full variable domain, completed using reference TRBV7-2 and TRBJ2-3, is GAGVSQSPSNKVTEKGKDVELRCDPISGHTALYWYRQSLGQGLEFLIYFQGNSAPDKSGLPSDRFSAERTGGSVSTLTIQRTQQEDSAVYLCASSLARTGDSSTDTQYFGPGTRLTVL.

This clonotype was seen at least ten times. The chain combines TRBV28 with TRBJ2-1, with 12 bases matching TRBD2. V shed 2 bases, J shed 7 bases, and the junction held 3 bases outside the gene matches. The length of the CDR3 is 15 residues. CDR1 is MDHEN, CDR2 SYDVKM, per germline. The CDR3 reads CASSLALAGGNEQFF. The CDR3 nucleotides read TGTGCCAGCAGTTTAGCTCTAGCGGGAGGGAATGAGCAGTTCTTC.

The chain links TRBV12-3 or TRBV12-4 to TRBJ2-3; 13 bases map to TRBD2. Unmatched junction bases numbered 8, after V lost 5 bases and J lost 12 bases. This CDR3 is built from 14 residues. The CDR3 DNA reads TGTGCCAGCAGTGGAACTAGCGGGAGGGCCCACCAGTATTTT. This translates into CASSGTSGRAHQYF.

This clonotype was recorded at least ten times. This chain connects TRBV7-2 to TRBJ1-5; D perhaps matches TRBD1 (5 bases). The germline V and J ends were trimmed by 5 bases and 1 base, with 9 bases remaining between them. CDR3 size: 14 residues. CDR1 and CDR2 from the germline V gene are SGHTA and FQGNSA. The CDR3 reads CASSRDPSNQPQHF. The DNA of the CDR3 is TGTGCCAGCAGCCGGGACCCAAGCAATCAGCCCCAGCATTTT.

This rearrangement joins TRBV4-1 to TRBJ2-6; D is unresolved. The V and J ends lost 4 bases and 6 bases respectively, with 7 bases between them. CDR1 is MGHRA and CDR2 is YSYEKL in the germline V gene. CDR3 size: 13 residues. In DNA, the CDR3 is TGCGCCAGCAGCCGATGGGTGGCCAACGTCCTGACTTTC. Translation gives CASSRWVANVLTF.

The chain combines TRBV4-1 with TRBJ1-1, with D uncertain. Germline values: CDR1 MGHRA, CDR2 YSYEKL. Trimming pared 0 bases from V and 7 bases from J, leaving 9 bases between. This CDR3 has 13 residues. The CDR3: CASSQEGGVEAFF. As DNA, the CDR3 is TGCGCCAGCAGCCAAGAAGGAGGTGTTGAAGCTTTCTTT.

This clonotype was recorded at least ten times. J is TRBJ1-2 and V is TRBV29-1; D is possibly TRBD1 (5 bases). In germline, CDR1 is SQVTM, CDR2 ANQGSEA. CDR3 size: 13 residues. Trimming stripped 4 bases from V and 4 bases from J, with 13 bases between. CDR3 sequence reads: CSVGPEGIYGYTF. For the CDR3, the DNA is TGCAGCGTTGGACCCGAGGGGATCTATGGCTACACCTTC. Full variable domain (remainder filled in from reference TRBV29-1 and TRBJ1-2): SAVISQKPSRDICQRGTSLTIQCQVDSQVTMMFWYRQQPGQSLTLIATANQGSEATYESGFVIDKFPISRPNLTFSTLTVSNMSPEDSSIYLCSVGPEGIYGYTFGSGTRLTVV.

This clonotype was recorded at least ten times. The rearrangement uses TRBV12-3 or TRBV12-4 and TRBJ2-3; D is perhaps TRBD1 (6 bases). The CDR3 totals 13 residues. The germline V and J ends were trimmed by 7 bases and 1 base, with 9 bases remaining between them. Written as DNA, the CDR3 is TGTGCCAGCAACAGGGTCGGCACAGATACGCAGTATTTT. Amino acid sequence: CASNRVGTDTQYF.

This clonotype was seen many times. The rearrangement uses TRBV5-1 and TRBJ2-7; a weak D match, TRBD1 (6 bases). The CDR3 has 15 amino acids. The germline CDR1 and CDR2 sequences are SGHRS and YFSETQ. Trimming took 1 base from V and 3 from J, leaving 14 bases between them. The DNA for the CDR3 is TGCGCCAGCAGCTTGTATCAGGGGTCAGGCTACGAGCAGTACTTC. Its protein is CASSLYQGSGYEQYF.

This clonotype has at least ten counts. V gene TRBV5-8 combines with J gene TRBJ2-2, with D unresolved. V dropped 0 bases and J dropped 4 bases, with 7 bases sitting between them. The CDR3 covers 14 residues. Germline CDR1 is SGHTS and CDR2 is YDEGEE. CDR3 sequence reads: CASSLVTGTGELFF. CDR3 coding DNA: TGTGCCAGCAGCTTGGTCACGGGCACCGGGGAGCTGTTTTTT.